This T cell receptor beta chain was sequenced in a study of read filtering for tumor transcriptome and immune sequencing (TCRdb year 2020). For context, the study as a whole: The cohort consisted of approximately 16 male and some 13 female patients, with a mean age of approximately 66 years and an age range of roughly 45 to 80. Under revised international staging, roughly 8 patients fell into R-ISS I, more than 15 into R-ISS II and more than five into R-ISS III. After DNase treatment, whole-transcriptome libraries were prepared using the TruSeq RNA Access Library Prep Kit. Per sample, about 3.5 to 10.27 million TCR-region mapped reads were obtained with IR-seq, compared with only 85 to 1273 with RNA-seq. Using the same bone marrow samples, the study ran both targeted immune repertoire sequencing and bulk whole-transcriptome sequencing and then compared the TCR repertoires from each method. A main aim was a read-filtering strategy for immune repertoire data, specifically whether clonotypes supported by a single read should be removed.

Study-wide findings and limitations: In IR-seq, about four fifths of clonotypes but 3% to 4.5% of total reads were represented by single-read clonotypes, whereas in RNA-seq, around 75% of clonotypes and about 40% of reads were represented by single-read clonotypes. Compared with RNA-seq, IR-seq captured clonotypes at much greater depth and more reliably, and a smaller IR-seq throughput was enough to identify most of the shared clonotypes. Removing single-read clonotypes increased the correlation between IR-seq and RNA-seq shared clonotype proportions. The sorted CD138-negative fraction was not purified T cells but a mixed bone marrow immune population.

Every patient had bone marrow sampled at the time of active disease. Ficoll-Hypaque density gradient centrifugation was used to isolate the bone marrow mononuclear cells. CD138-negative cells were obtained by negative selection after labeling with CD138 magnetic microbeads on a MACS separator, removing myeloma plasma cells. Flow cytometry on an Attune NxT with CD138 antibodies was used to check the purity of the isolated cells. TRIzol reagent was used to extract total RNA, which was then quantified with a NanoDrop spectrophotometer. Paired RNA-seq and IR-seq were performed on each patient's CD138-negative bone marrow sample. There are many counts of this clonotype. Its binding antigen is unknown. Within one base of it there is no much larger clone, and no base qualities were kept. TCR libraries were constructed from 400 ng RNA using the Immunoverse kit, and molecular barcoded adaptors covering alpha/delta and beta/gamma chains were employed. TCR library preparation was performed with the same RNA that was used for transcriptome sequencing. TCR libraries were sequenced on an Illumina HiSeq 4000 with 2 x 150 cycles. On the study's bioinformatics: MiXCR aligned TCR reads to human V, D, J and C references and assembled the aligned reads into CDR3 clonotypes, with quality filtering and error correction included. The tcR package in R was used to analyze clonotype counts and gene usage diversity. For inspection of raw mapping reads, RNA-seq reads were mapped by STAR aligner version 2.5.3a onto GRCh37 of the human genome. To test how sequencing depth affects detected clonotypes, IR-seq fastq files were randomly downsampled with Seqtk 1.3. TCRdb ran its own pipeline on the public reads, namely fastp trimming at Q25 and MiXCR clone calling, and kept in-frame beta chains. Every CDR3 protein is listed once, alongside the most common genes and DNA of its rows. These V and J calls derive from TCRdb rather than the authors' analysis. The sample yields about 130,000 distinct CDR3 sequences; 10% to 15% were counted once. The ten largest account for around 10% of the sample.

Sequencing was performed on a population of CD138-negative cells sorted from bone marrow. Sample cell subset or site, as interpreted from the label and publication: bone marrow mononuclear cells depleted of CD138+ plasma/myeloma cells by negative magnetic selection. The origin of this receptor is a donor at least 40 years old with multiple myeloma.

CDR3 loop: CASSLWARTSGSSGANVLTF. The nucleotide sequence is TGTGCCAGCAGCTTATGGGCGAGGACTAGCGGTTCCTCTGGGGCCAACGTCCTGACTTTC. The receptor chain draws on TRBV11-2 and TRBJ2-6, with 10 junctional bases fitting TRBD2. Compared with germline, V lacks 2 bases and J lacks 0 bases; bases without a gene match: 10. For CDR1 and CDR2, the germline V gene lists SGHAT and FQNNGV. From the cysteine up to the phenylalanine, the CDR3 has a length of 20 residues. Only the CDR3 portion is preserved as DNA: 60 bases, with reading frame beginning at the first base.